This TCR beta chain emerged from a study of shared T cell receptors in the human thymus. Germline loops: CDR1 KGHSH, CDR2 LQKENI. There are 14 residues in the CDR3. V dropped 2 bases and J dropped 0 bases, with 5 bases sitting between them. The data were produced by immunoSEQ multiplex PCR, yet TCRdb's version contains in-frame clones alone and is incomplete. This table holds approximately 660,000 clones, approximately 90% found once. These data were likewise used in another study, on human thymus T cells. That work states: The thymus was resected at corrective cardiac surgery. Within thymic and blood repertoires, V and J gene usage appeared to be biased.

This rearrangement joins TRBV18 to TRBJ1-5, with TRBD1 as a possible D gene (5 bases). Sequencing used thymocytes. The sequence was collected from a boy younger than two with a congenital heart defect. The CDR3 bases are TGTGCCAGCTCACCAAGGGGTAGCAATCAGCCCCAGCATTTT. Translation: CASSPRGSNQPQHF. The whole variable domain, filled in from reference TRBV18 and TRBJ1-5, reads NAGVMQNPRHLVRRRGQEARLRCSPMKGHSHVYWYRQLPEEGLKFMVYLQKENIIDESGMPKERFSAEFPKEGPSILRIQQVVRGDSAAYFCASSPRGSNQPQHFGDGTRLSIL.